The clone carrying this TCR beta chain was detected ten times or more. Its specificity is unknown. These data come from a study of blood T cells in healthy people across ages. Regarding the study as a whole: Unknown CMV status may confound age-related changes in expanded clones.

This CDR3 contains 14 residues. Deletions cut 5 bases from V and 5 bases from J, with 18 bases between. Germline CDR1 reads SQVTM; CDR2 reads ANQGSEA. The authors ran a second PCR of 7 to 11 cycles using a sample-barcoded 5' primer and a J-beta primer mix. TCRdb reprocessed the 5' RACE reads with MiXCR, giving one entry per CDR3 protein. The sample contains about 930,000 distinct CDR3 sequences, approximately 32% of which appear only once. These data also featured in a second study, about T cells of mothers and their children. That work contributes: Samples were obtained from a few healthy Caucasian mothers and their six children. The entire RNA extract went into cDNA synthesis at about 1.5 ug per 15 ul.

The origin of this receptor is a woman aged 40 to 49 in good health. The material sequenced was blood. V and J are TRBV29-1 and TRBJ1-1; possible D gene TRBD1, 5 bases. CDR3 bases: TGCAGCGTTAAGGTTCGGGTAGAGGGGACTGAAGCTTTCTTT. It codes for CSVKVRVEGTEAFF. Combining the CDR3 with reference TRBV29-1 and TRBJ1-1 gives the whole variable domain SAVISQKPSRDICQRGTSLTIQCQVDSQVTMMFWYRQQPGQSLTLIATANQGSEATYESGFVIDKFPISRPNLTFSTLTVSNMSPEDSSIYLCSVKVRVEGTEAFFGQGTRLTVV.